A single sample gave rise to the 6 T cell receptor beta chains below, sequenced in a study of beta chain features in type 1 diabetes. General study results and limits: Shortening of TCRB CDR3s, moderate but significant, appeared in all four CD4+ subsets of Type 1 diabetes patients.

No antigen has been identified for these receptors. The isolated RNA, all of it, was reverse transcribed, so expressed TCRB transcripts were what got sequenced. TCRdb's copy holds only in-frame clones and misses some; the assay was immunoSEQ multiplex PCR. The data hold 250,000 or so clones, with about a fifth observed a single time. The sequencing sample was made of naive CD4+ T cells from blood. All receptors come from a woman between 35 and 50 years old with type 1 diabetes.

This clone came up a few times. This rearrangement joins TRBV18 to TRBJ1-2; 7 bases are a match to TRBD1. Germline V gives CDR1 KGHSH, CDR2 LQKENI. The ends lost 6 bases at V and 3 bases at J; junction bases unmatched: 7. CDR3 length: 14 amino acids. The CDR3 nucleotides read TGTGCCAGCTCCCCGACAGGGCTTGACTATGGCTACACCTTC. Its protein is CASSPTGLDYGYTF.

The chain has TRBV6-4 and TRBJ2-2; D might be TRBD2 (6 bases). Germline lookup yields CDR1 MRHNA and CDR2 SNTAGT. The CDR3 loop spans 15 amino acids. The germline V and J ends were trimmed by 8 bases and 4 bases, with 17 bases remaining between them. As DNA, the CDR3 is TGTGCCAGCCGTGCCGGGAGTTTAGGCACCGGGGAGCTGTTTTTT. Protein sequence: CASRAGSLGTGELFF.

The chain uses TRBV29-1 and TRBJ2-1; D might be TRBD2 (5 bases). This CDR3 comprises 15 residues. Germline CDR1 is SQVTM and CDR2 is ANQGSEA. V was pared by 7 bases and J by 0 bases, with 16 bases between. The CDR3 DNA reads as TGCAGCGCCCCGTCGGGGTCGAGCTCCTACAATGAGCAGTTCTTC. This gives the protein CSAPSGSSSYNEQFF.

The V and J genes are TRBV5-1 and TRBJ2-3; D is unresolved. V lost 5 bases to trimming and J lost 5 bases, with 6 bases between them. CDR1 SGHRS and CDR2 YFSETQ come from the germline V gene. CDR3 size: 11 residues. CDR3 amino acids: CASRGEDTQYF. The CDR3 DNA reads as TGCGCCAGCAGAGGAGAAGATACGCAGTATTTT.

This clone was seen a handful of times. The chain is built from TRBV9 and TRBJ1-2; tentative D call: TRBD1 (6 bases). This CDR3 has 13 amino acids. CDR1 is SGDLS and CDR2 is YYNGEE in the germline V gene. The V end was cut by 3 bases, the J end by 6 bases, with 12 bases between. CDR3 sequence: CASSGVGGDGYTF. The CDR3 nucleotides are TGTGCCAGCAGCGGCGTAGGGGGAGATGGCTACACCTTC. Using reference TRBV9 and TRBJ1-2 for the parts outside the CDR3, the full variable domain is DSGVTQTPKHLITATGQRVTLRCSPRSGDLSVYWYQQSLDQGLQFLIQYYNGEERAKGNILERFSAQQFPDLHSELNLSSLELGDSALYFCASSGVGGDGYTFGSGTRLTVV.

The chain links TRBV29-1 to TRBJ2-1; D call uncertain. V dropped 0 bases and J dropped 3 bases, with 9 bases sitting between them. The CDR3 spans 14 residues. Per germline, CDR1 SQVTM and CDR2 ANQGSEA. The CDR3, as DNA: TGCAGCGTTGAAGAACGGGTCCACTACAATGAGCAGTTCTTC. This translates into CSVEERVHYNEQFF.